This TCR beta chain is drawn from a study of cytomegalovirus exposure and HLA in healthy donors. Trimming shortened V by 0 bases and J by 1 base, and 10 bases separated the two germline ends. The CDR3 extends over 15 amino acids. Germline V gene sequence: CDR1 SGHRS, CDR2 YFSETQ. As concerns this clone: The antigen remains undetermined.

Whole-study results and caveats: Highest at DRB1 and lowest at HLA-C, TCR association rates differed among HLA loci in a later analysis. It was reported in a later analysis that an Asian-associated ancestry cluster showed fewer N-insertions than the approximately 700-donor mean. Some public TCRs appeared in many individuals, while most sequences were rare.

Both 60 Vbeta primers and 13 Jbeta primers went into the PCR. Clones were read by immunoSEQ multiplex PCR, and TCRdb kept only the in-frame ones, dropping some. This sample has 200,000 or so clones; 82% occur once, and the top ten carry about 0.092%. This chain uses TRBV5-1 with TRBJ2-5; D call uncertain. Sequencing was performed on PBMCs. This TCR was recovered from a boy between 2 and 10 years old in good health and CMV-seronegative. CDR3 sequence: CASSLALPGQETQYF. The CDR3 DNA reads TGCGCCAGCAGCTTGGCCCTTCCAGGCCAAGAGACCCAGTACTTC.